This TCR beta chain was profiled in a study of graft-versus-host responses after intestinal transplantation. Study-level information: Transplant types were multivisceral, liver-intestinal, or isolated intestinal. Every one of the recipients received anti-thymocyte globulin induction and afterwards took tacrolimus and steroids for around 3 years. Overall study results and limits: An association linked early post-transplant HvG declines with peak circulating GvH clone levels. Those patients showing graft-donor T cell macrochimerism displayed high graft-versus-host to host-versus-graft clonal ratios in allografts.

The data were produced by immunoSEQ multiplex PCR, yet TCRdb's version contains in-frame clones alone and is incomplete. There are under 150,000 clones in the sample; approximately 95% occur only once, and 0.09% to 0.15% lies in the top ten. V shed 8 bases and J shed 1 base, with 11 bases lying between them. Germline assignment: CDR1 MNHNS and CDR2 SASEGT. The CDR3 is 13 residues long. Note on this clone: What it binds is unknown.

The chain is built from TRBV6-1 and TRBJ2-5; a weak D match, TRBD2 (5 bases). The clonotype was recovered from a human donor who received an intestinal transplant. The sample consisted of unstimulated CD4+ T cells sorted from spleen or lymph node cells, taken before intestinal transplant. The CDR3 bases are TGTGCCAGCTCGGCCGGGGTCCAAGAGACCCAGTACTTC. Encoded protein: CASSAGVQETQYF.